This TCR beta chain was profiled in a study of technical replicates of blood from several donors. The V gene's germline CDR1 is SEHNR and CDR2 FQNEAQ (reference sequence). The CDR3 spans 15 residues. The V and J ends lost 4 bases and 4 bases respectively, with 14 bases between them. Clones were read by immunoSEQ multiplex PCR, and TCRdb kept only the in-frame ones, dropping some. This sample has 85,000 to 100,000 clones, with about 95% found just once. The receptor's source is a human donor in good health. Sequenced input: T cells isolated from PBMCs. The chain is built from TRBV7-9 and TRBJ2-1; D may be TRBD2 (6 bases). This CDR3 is CASSWIGREYNEQFF. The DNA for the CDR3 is TGTGCCAGCAGCTGGATTGGCCGGGAGTACAATGAGCAGTTCTTC.